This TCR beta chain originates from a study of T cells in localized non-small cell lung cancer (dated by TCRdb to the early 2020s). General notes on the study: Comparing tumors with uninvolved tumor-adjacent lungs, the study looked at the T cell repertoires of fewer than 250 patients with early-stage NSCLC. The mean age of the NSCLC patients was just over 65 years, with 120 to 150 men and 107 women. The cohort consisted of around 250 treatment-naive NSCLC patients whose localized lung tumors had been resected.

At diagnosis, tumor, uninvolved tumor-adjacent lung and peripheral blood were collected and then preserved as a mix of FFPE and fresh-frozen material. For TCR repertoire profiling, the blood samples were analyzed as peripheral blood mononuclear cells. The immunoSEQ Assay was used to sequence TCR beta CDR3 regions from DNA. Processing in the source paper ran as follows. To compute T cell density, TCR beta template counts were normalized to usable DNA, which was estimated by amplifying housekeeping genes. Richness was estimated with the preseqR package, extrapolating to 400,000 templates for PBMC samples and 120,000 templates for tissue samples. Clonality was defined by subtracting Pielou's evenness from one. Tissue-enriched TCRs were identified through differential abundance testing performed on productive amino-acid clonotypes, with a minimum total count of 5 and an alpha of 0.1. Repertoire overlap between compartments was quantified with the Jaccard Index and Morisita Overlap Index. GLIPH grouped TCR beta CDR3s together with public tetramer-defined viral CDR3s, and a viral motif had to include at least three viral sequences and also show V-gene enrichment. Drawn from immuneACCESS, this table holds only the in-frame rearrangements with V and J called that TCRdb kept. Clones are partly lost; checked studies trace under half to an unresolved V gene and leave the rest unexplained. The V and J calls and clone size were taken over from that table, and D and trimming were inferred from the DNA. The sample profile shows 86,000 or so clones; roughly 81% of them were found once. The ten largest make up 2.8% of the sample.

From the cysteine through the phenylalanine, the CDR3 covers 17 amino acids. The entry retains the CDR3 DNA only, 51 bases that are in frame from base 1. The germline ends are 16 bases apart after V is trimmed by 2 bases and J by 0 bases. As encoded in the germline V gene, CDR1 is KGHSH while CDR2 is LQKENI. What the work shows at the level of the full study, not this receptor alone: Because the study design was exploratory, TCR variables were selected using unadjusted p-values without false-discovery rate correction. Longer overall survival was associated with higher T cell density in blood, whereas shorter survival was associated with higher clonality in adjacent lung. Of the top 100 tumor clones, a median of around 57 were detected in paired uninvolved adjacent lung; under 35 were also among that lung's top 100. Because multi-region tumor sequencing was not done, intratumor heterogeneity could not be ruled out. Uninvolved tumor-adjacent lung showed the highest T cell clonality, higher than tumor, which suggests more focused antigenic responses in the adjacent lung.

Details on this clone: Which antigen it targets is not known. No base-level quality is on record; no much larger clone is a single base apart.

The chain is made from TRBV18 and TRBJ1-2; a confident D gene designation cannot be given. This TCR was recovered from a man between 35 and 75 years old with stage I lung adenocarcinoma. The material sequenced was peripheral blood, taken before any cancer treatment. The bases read TGTGCCAGCTCACCAGGACCGACGAGACCCCCTAACTATGGCTACACCTTC. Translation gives CASSPGPTRPPNYGYTF.